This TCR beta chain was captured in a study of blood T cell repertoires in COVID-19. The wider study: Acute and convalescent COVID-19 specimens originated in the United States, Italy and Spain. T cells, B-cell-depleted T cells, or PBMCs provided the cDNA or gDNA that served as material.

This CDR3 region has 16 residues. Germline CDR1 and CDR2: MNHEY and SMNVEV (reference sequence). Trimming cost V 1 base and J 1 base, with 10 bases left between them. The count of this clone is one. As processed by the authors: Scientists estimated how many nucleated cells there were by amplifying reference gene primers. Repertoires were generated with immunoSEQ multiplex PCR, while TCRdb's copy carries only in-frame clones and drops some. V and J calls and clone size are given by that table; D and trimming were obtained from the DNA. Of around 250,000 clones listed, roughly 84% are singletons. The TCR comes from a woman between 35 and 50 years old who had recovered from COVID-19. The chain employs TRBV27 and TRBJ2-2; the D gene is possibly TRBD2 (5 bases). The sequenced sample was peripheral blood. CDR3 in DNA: TGTGCCAGCAGTTTATATGGCGGGCGGAACACCGGGGAGCTGTTTTTT. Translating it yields CASSLYGGRNTGELFF.